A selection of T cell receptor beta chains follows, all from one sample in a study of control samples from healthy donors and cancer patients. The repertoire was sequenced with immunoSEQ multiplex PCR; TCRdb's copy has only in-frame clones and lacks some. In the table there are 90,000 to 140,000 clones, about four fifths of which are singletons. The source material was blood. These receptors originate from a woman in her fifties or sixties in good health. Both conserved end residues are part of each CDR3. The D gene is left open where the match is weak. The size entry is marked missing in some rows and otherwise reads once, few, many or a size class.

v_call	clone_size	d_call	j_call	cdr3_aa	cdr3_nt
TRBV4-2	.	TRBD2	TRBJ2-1	CASSPLTSGGFDEQFF	TGTGCCAGCAGCCCGCTGACTAGCGGGGGGTTCGATGAGCAGTTCTTC
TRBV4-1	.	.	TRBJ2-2	CASSQDNPSLGYTGELFF	TGCGCCAGCAGCCAAGACAACCCGTCCTTGGGTTACACCGGGGAGCTGTTTTTT
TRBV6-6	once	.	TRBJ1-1	CASSLQAMNTEAFF	TGTGCCAGCAGCCTACAGGCCATGAACACTGAAGCTTTCTTT
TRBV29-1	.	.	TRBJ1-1	CSGRDGANTEAFF	TGCAGCGGGAGAGACGGCGCGAACACTGAAGCTTTCTTT
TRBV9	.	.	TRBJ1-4	CASSVHHGANEKLFF	TGTGCCAGCAGCGTACATCACGGGGCTAATGAAAAACTGTTTTTT
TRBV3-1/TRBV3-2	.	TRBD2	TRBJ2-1	CASSQTSGSFLEQFF	TGTGCCAGCAGCCAGACTAGCGGGTCGTTCCTTGAGCAGTTCTTC
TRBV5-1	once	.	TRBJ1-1	CASSLEDRNTEAFF	TGCGCCAGCAGCTTGGAAGACAGAAACACTGAAGCTTTCTTT
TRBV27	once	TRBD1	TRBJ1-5	CASSLSGQAYQPQHF	TGTGCCAGCAGTTTATCGGGACAGGCCTATCAGCCCCAGCATTTT
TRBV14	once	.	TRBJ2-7	CASSPWGGREQYF	TGTGCCAGCAGCCCTTGGGGGGGGCGGGAGCAGTACTTC
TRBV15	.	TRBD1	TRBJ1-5	CATSRASGTGDGNQPQHF	TGTGCCACCAGCAGAGCGTCCGGGACAGGGGATGGTAACCAGCCCCAGCATTTT
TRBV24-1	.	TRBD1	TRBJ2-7	CATSDSGTGDYEQYF	TGTGCCACCAGTGACTCCGGGACAGGGGACTACGAGCAGTACTTC
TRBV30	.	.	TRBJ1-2	CAWRFDSDGYTF	TGTGCCTGGAGGTTCGATTCCGATGGCTACACCTTC
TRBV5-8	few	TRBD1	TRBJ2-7	CASRSRGYYEQYF	TGTGCCAGCAGAAGCAGGGGGTACTACGAGCAGTACTTC
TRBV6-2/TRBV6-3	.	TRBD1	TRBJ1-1	CASSYSANRGQGNTEAFF	TGTGCCAGCAGTTACTCTGCCAATAGGGGACAGGGGAACACTGAAGCTTTCTTT
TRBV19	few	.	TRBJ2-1	CASSFGRSYNEQFF	TGTGCCAGTAGTTTTGGGCGATCCTACAATGAGCAGTTCTTC
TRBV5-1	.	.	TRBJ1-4	CASIRGFNEKLFF	TGCGCCAGCATTCGGGGTTTTAATGAAAAACTGTTTTTT
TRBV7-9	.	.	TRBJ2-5	CASSLGQPIETQYF	TGTGCCAGCAGCTTAGGCCAGCCCATCGAGACCCAGTACTTC
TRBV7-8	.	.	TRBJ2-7	CASSLSGTPYEQYF	TGTGCCAGCAGCCTCTCCGGGACACCCTACGAGCAGTACTTC
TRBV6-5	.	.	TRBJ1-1	CASRSYRNTEAFF	TGTGCCAGCAGGTCTTACAGGAACACTGAAGCTTTCTTT
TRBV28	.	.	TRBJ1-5	CASSWNQPQHF	TGTGCCAGCAGTTGGAATCAGCCCCAGCATTTT
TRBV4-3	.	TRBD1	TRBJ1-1	CASSRTGNEAFF	TGCGCCAGCAGCCGGACAGGCAATGAAGCTTTCTTT
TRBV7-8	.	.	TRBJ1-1	CASSLDSTEAFF	TGTGCCAGCAGCTTAGACAGCACTGAAGCTTTCTTT
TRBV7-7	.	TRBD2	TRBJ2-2	CASSLGLAVNTGELFF	TGTGCTAGCAGCTTGGGACTAGCGGTGAACACCGGGGAGCTGTTTTTT